Sequencing of this T cell receptor (beta chain) was carried out in a study of T cell repertoires in aging, cancer and after chemotherapy. Study-wide context: Six age groups, ranging from 30 or younger to 70 or older, included the donors. Patients with glioblastoma brain tumors were sampled before and after temozolomide-based therapy. Study-wide results and caveats: Loss of evenness, beyond lost richness, contributed to age-related TCR diversity decline in cancer patients. Age-matched healthy donors had significantly more diverse, less clonal blood TCR repertoires than untreated cancer patients.

Peripheral blood genomic DNA, not sorted cells or RNA, was the template. Rearranged V-D-J TRB sequences were amplified with a mixed TRB-A/B primer pool. MiXCR, run by TCRdb on the multiplex PCR reads, gives a single entry per CDR3 protein. The data contain 2,000 to 3,000 distinct CDR3 sequences, roughly 42% of them seen just once; the ten biggest clones take up around two fifths. The CDR3 totals 13 residues. Trimming removed 1 base at V and 14 bases at J, with 14 bases between. A note on this clonotype: No antigen is known for it. Since the CDR3 does not end with the conserved phenylalanine or tryptophan, this likely comes from a read error.

The gene calls are TRBV12-3 or TRBV12-4 and TRBJ1-4; possible D gene TRBD1, 5 bases. The source is a human donor with a solid tumor. Specimen: blood. CDR3 nucleotides: TGTGCCAGCAGTTTAGAGTTGGGACTGAGTCTGTTTATT. Protein: CASSLELGLSLFI.